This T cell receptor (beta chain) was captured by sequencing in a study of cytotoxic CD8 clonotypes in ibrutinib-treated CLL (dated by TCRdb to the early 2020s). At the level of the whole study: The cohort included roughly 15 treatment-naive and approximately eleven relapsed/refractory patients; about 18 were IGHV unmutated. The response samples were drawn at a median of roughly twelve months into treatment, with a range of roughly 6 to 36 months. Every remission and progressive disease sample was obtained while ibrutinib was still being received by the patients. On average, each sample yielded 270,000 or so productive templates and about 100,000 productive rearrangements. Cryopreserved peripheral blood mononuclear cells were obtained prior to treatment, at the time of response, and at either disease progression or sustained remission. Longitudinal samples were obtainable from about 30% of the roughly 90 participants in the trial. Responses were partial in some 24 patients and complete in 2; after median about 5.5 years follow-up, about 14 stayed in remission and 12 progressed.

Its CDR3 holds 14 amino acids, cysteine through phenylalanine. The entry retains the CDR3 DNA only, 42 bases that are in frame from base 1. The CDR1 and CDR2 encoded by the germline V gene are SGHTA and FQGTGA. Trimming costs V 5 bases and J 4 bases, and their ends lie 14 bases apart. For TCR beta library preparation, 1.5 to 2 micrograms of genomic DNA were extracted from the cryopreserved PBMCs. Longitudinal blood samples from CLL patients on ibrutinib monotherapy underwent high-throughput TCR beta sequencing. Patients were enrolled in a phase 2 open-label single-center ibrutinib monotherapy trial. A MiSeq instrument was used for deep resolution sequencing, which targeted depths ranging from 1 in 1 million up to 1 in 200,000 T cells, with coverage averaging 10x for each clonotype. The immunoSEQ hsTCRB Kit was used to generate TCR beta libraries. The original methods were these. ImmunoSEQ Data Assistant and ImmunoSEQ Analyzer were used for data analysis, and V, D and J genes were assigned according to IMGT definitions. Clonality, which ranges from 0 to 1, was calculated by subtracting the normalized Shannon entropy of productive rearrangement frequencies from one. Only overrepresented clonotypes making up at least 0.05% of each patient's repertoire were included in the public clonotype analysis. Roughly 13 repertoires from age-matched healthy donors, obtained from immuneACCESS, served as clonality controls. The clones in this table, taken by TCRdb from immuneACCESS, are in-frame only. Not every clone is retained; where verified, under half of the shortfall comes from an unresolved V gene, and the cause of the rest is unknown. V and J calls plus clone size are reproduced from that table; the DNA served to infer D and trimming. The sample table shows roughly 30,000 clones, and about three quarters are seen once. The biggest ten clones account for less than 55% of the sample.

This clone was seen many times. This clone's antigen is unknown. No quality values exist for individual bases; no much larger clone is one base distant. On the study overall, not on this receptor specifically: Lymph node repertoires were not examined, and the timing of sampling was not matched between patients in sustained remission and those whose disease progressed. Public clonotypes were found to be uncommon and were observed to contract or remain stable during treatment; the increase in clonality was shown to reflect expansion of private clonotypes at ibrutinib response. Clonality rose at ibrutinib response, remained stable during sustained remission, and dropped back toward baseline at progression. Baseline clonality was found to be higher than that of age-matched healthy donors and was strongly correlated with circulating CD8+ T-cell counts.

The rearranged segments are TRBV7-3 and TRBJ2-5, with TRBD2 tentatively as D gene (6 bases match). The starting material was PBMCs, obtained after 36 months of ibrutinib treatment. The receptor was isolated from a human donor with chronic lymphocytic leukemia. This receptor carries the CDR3 CASSPGLGSETQYF. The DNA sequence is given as TGTGCCAGCAGCCCGGGACTGGGGTCAGAGACCCAGTACTTC.